This T cell receptor beta chain was identified during a study of T cells of healthy individuals. The CDR3 loop spans 13 amino acids. Trimming pared 4 bases from V and 4 bases from J, leaving 8 bases between. Per the germline V gene, CDR1 is SEHNR and CDR2 is FQNEAQ (reference sequence). Each CDR3 protein gets one entry after TCRdb re-called the 5' RACE reads with MiXCR. The sample has about 96,000 distinct CDR3 sequences, around 17% seen once. The receptor's source is a human donor in good health. The chain combines TRBV7-9 with TRBJ2-1; no clear D. The DNA for the CDR3 is TGTGCCAGCAGCTGGATAAATTACAATGAGCAGTTCTTC. Translating it yields CASSWINYNEQFF.